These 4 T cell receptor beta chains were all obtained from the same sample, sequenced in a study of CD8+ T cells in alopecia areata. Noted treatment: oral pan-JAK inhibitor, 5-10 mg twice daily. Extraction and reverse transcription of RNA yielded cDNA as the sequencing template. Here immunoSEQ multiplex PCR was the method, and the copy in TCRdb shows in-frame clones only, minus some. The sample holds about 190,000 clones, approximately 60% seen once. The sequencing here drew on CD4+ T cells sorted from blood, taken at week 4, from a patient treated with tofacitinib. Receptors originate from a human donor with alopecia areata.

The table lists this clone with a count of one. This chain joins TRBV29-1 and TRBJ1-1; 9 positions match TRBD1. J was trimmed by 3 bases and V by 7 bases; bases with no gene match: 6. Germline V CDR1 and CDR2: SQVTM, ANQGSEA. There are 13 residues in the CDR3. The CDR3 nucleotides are TGCAGCGGAGAACAGGGGGCGGACACTGAAGCTTTCTTT. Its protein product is CSGEQGADTEAFF. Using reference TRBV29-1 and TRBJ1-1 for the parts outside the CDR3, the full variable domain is SAVISQKPSRDICQRGTSLTIQCQVDSQVTMMFWYRQQPGQSLTLIATANQGSEATYESGFVIDKFPISRPNLTFSTLTVSNMSPEDSSIYLCSGEQGADTEAFFGQGTRLTVV.

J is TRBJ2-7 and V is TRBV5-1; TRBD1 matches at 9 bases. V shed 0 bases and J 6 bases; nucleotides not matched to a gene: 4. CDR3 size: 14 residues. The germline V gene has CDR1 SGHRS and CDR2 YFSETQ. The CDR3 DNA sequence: TGCGCCAGCAGCTTGGATGGACAGGGGAGCGAGCAGTACTTC. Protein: CASSLDGQGSEQYF.

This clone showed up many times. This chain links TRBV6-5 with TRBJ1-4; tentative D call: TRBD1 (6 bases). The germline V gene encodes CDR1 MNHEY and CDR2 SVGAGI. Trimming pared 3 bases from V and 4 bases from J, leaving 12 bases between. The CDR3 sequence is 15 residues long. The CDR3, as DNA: TGTGCCAGCAGTTATGTCATAGGGGGTAATGAAAAACTGTTTTTT. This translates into CASSYVIGGNEKLFF.

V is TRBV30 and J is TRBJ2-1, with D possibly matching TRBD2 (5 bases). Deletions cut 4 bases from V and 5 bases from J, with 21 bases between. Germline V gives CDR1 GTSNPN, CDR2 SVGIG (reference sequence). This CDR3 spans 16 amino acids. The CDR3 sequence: CAWTLLRAADNNEQFF. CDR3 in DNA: TGTGCCTGGACCCTCCTTCGTGCAGCGGATAACAATGAGCAGTTCTTC.